The rows below give T cell receptor beta chains drawn from one sample of a study of blood T cells in healthy people across ages. MiXCR, run by TCRdb on the 5' RACE reads, gives a single entry per CDR3 protein. In the table there are hundreds of thousands of distinct CDR3 sequences, under 45% of which are singletons. Source material: blood. The receptors originated from a man aged 60 to 69 in good health. Each CDR3 is given with its conserved first and last residue. A D gene is named only where the DNA matches it firmly. Part of the rows lack a size; the others show once, few, many or a class for expanded clones.

D	V	J	size	DNA	CDR3
-	TRBV20-1	TRBJ2-1	few	TGCAGTGCTAGAGATATCCTAGCGAACGAGCAGTTCTTC	CSARDILANEQFF
TRBD1	TRBV6-2/TRBV6-3	TRBJ2-3	once	TGTGCCAGCAGTTACTCGACGGACAGGCGCGGAAATACGCAGTATTTT	CASSYSTDRRGNTQYF
-	TRBV28	TRBJ2-5	-	TGTGCCAGCAGATTCCAGGGACACCCCGTAGAGACCCAGTACTTC	CASRFQGHPVETQYF
TRBD2	TRBV15	TRBJ2-1	few	TGTGCCACCAGCAGAGTCGCTTTTGCGGGGGGGGACAATGAGCAGTTCTTC	CATSRVAFAGGDNEQFF
-	TRBV28	TRBJ1-1	few	TGTGCCAGCAGGCCACCCGTAAGGACCACTGAAGCTTTCTTT	CASRPPVRTTEAFF
-	TRBV27	TRBJ1-5	-	TGTGCCAGCAACCGGGGGGGGCGTAGTCAGCCCCAGCATTTT	CASNRGGRSQPQHF
-	TRBV29-1	TRBJ1-5	few	TGCAGCGCCGGGAGGGGAAAGGGGGTAATGTTCAATCAGCCCCAGCATTTT	CSAGRGKGVMFNQPQHF
-	TRBV11-3	TRBJ2-7	many	TGTGCCAGCAGCTTAGGACAGACCCTTTACGAGCAGTACTTC	CASSLGQTLYEQYF
TRBD2	TRBV7-2	TRBJ2-5	few	TGTGCCAGCAGCTTAGGCTCTGGGAGGGTCGAGACCCAGTACTTC	CASSLGSGRVETQYF
TRBD2	TRBV28	TRBJ2-7	-	TGTGCCAGCAGTAATTGGACTAGCGGAAACTGCGAGCAGTACTTC	CASSNWTSGNCEQYF
-	TRBV27	TRBJ1-4	few	TGTGCCAGCAGTCCCCGACAGACAACTAATGAAAAACTGTTTTTT	CASSPRQTTNEKLFF
-	TRBV11-2	TRBJ2-1	-	TGTGCCAGCAGCCCCAGAACCTTCAATGAGCAGTTCTTC	CASSPRTFNEQFF
TRBD1	TRBV7-2	TRBJ2-5	-	TGTGCCAGCACCCAGGGTTATACGGGACAGGGACAAGAGACCCAGTACTTC	CASTQGYTGQGQETQYF
TRBD1	TRBV6-1	TRBJ2-6	few	TGTGCCAGCGGGAAGGGACAGAGAATTTCTGGGGCCAACGTCCTGACTTTC	CASGKGQRISGANVLTF
-	TRBV29-1	TRBJ1-2	few	TGCAGCGTTGGGGGGACGGCAAATTCGGGCTACACCTTC	CSVGGTANSGYTF
-	TRBV4-1	TRBJ1-6	-	TGCGCCAGCAGCCAAGTAGGAAAGTGGCCGTCCTTAAAATCGGATAATTCACCCCTCCACTTT	CASSQVGKWPSLKSDNSPLHF
-	TRBV6-6	TRBJ1-2	-	TGTGCCAGCAGGGAGGGTATACCTAACTATGGCTACACCTTC	CASREGIPNYGYTF
-	TRBV5-1	TRBJ2-1	-	TGCGCCAGCAGCTTTCACGGCGGTTTGAGCTCCTACAATGAGCAGTTCTTC	CASSFHGGLSSYNEQFF
TRBD1	TRBV2	TRBJ1-1	-	TGTGCCAGCCAGCTGGACAGGAGGGGTAAGGGCACTGAAGCTTTCTTT	CASQLDRRGKGTEAFF
-	TRBV6-2/TRBV6-3	TRBJ2-7	-	TGTGCCAGCAGTTACTCTACGCTGGGCGAGCAGTACTTC	CASSYSTLGEQYF
-	TRBV20-1	TRBJ2-7	-	TGCAGTGCTAGATCCTCCGAGGGACACTCCTACAATGAGCAGTACTTC	CSARSSEGHSYNEQYF
-	TRBV12-3/TRBV12-4	TRBJ1-5	-	TGTGCCAGCAGTCACTCCCGGGATAGCAATCAGTCCCAGCATTTT	CASSHSRDSNQSQHF
-	TRBV4-1	TRBJ2-7	few	TGCGCCAGCAGCCATGGTGTCGACGTATCCTACGAGCAGTACTTC	CASSHGVDVSYEQYF
-	TRBV29-1	TRBJ1-1	-	TGCAGCGAAAAACTGGGGATGAACACTGAAGCTTTCTTT	CSEKLGMNTEAFF
-	TRBV29-1	TRBJ2-6	many	TGCAGCGTTTGGGCTGGGGCCAACGTCCTGACTTTC	CSVWAGANVLTF
-	TRBV12-3/TRBV12-4	TRBJ1-5	-	TGTGCCAGCAGTTTGGACCTATTCAATCGGCCCCAGCATTTT	CASSLDLFNRPQHF
-	TRBV4-3	TRBJ1-1	few	TGCGCCAGCAGCCAAGACCAAAGGACAGTCGCTTTCTTT	CASSQDQRTVAFF
TRBD1	TRBV6-5	TRBJ2-3	-	TGTGCCAGCAGTTACTCCTCGGACAGGGCCACAGATACGCAGTATTTT	CASSYSSDRATDTQYF
-	TRBV6-1	TRBJ1-5	-	TGTGCCAGCAGTGATAATCAGCCCCAGCATTTT	CASSDNQPQHF
TRBD1	TRBV5-6	TRBJ1-2	many	TGTGCCAGCAGCTTGCAGGGGGCCTCGCATGGCTACACCTTC	CASSLQGASHGYTF
-	TRBV7-2	TRBJ1-1	-	TGTGCCAGCAGCGGGGACTTAAAGAACACTGAAGCTTTCTTT	CASSGDLKNTEAFF
-	TRBV20-1	TRBJ2-5	few	TGCAGTGCTAGAGATGCTGGGACCCCTGGGGAGACCCAGTACTTC	CSARDAGTPGETQYF
TRBD1	TRBV20-1	TRBJ1-2	-	TGCAGTGCAACCCGGGACAGGAACAACTATGGCTACACCTTC	CSATRDRNNYGYTF
-	TRBV7-6	TRBJ2-3	-	TGTGCCAGCAGCTTAGGCGGGGTAGATTGGACAGATACGCAGTATTTT	CASSLGGVDWTDTQYF
TRBD1	TRBV20-1	TRBJ1-4	-	TGCAGTGCTAGAGTGGGACAGGGCTACGATAACGAAAAACTGTTTTTT	CSARVGQGYDNEKLFF
-	TRBV5-5	TRBJ1-5	-	TGTGCCAGCAGCTTGAGCGGCAGGTCGTTCAGTCAGCCCCAGCATTTT	CASSLSGRSFSQPQHF
TRBD2	TRBV2	TRBJ2-7	-	TGTGCCAGCAGTGCAGCGGGGGGGCTCCTCGAGCAGTACTTC	CASSAAGGLLEQYF